This T cell receptor beta chain was obtained from a study of early T cells in non-severe SARS-CoV-2 infection (dated by TCRdb to 2020 to 2022). Turning to the overall study: TCR sequencing used bulk RNA from unsorted whole blood, so alpha and beta chains could not be paired.

Libraries were constructed by 5' RACE. The data were produced on a NextSeq 500. Unique molecular identifiers were attached to individual cDNA molecules in the TCR library protocol so that sequencing error and PCR bias could be corrected. Sequencing covered both TCR alpha and beta chains, and within each sample the abundances of alpha and beta sequences were tightly co-correlated. The paper's processing steps were these. Decombinator V4 was used to perform V gene, J gene and CDR3 annotation of TCR sequences. TCRs were defined as expanded if a significant change between any two time points was detected under a Poisson model with p below 0.0001. TCR abundances were normalised to the total number of TCRs sequenced in each sample and reported as counts per million. TRAV1-2 paired with TRAJ12, TRAJ20 or TRAJ33 defined MAIT TCRs, while TRAV10 paired with TRAJ18 defined iNKT TCRs. A search of VDJdb, accessed on 1 November 2021, was run for TCRs annotated to CMV, EBV and SARS-CoV-2, with TCRs annotated for multiple antigens excluded. TCRdb redid the processing of the public reads, applying fastp at Q25 and MiXCR, and retained in-frame beta chains. All rows with the same CDR3 protein become a single entry with the most common DNA and genes. Clone size and V and J calls follow TCRdb, not the original study. The sample has some 77,000 distinct CDR3 sequences on record, roughly an eighth of them singletons. The ten top clones hold around 15% of the sample.

The study was a case-control design nested within a healthcare worker cohort in London, UK, with weekly nasopharyngeal swab PCR tests and blood sampling. Healthcare workers were enrolled in the week of the UK lockdown, from 23 to 31 March 2020, and were followed every week for up to roughly 15 weeks. According to the germline V gene, CDR1 reads WSHSY and CDR2 reads SAAADI. Spanning cysteine to phenylalanine, the CDR3 consists of 12 amino acids. Only the CDR3 portion is preserved as DNA: 36 bases, with reading frame beginning at the first base. Trimming costs V 6 bases and J 6 bases, and their ends lie 12 bases apart. This clonotype appeared once. No antigen is known for it. Base qualities are not provided; no much larger clone lies one nucleotide away. A single read makes a weak case. Study-wide conclusions, independent of this receptor: Matching against VDJdb was skewed toward anti-spike CD8 responses, likely underestimated virus-specific expansions, and missed private and CD4 specificities.

The input for sequencing was whole blood, taken at baseline. The receptor chain draws on TRBV10-2 and TRBJ2-7; the D call is possibly TRBD1 or TRBD2, each sharing 6 bases. The receptor's source is an adult who was a healthcare worker with PCR-confirmed SARS-CoV-2 infection or an uninfected control (not recorded which). The donor label of this sample is uncertain. The DNA sequence is given as TGCGCCAGCAGGGCACAGGGAGGCGAGCAGTACTTC. Its translation reads: CASRAQGGEQYF.